The 27 T cell receptor beta chains below all came from one sample that was sequenced in a study of blood T cell repertoires in COVID-19. Sequencing used immunoSEQ multiplex PCR; TCRdb keeps in-frame clones, though not all of them. The sample holds 200,000 to 300,000 clones, about 91% seen once. Material: peripheral blood. These receptors were taken from a young adult with COVID-19, enrolled during active disease.

This clone was found once. The same CDR3 can be traced to other DNA sequences in this sample. The V gene is TRBV18, the J gene TRBJ2-7; TRBD2 aligns across 11 bases. Germline V gene sequence: CDR1 KGHSH, CDR2 LQKENI. V was clipped by 3 bases and J by 2 bases; unmatched bases: 3. The CDR3 is 15 residues long. CDR3 sequence reads: CASSPLAGGAYEQYF. CDR3 nucleotides: TGTGCCAGCTCACCCCTAGCGGGAGGCGCCTACGAGCAGTACTTC.

The chain combines TRBV6-2 or TRBV6-3 with TRBJ2-3; possible D gene TRBD2, 5 bases. V lost 5 bases to trimming and J lost 2 bases, with 11 bases between them. The CDR3 extends over 14 amino acids. The V gene's germline CDR1 is MNHEY and CDR2 SVGEGT. The CDR3 region has the DNA TGTGCCAGCAGTACGTGGACTCTCACAGATACGCAGTATTTT. Translating it yields CASSTWTLTDTQYF.

The chain links TRBV24-1 to TRBJ2-5; 11 nucleotides agree with TRBD2. The CDR3 length is 15 residues. Germline lookup yields CDR1 KGHDR and CDR2 SFDVKD. Trimming cost V 4 bases and J 5 bases; bases outside gene matches: 5. Here the CDR3 DNA reads TGTGCCACCAGTGAAGCACTAGCGGGAGTGGAGACCCAGTACTTC. Translating it yields CATSEALAGVETQYF.

The V gene is TRBV24-1, the J gene TRBJ2-1, with TRBD1 matching 11 bases. Per the germline V gene, CDR1 is KGHDR and CDR2 is SFDVKD. The CDR3 runs to 16 residues. J was trimmed by 5 bases and V by 5 bases; bases with no gene match: 7. The CDR3 DNA is TGTGCCACCAGTGCCCTGGGACAGGGGGAGAACAATGAGCAGTTCTTC. The encoded protein is CATSALGQGENNEQFF.

The V gene is TRBV5-6, the J gene TRBJ2-2, with D hard to call. Trimming stripped 4 bases from V and 6 bases from J, with 10 bases between. The CDR3 spans 13 residues. CDR1 and CDR2 from the germline V gene are SGHDT and YYEEEE. CDR3 nucleotides: TGTGCCAGCAGCCAAGCCCTGCCCGGGGAGCTGTTTTTT. It encodes CASSQALPGELFF. Combining the CDR3 with reference TRBV5-6 and TRBJ2-2 gives the whole variable domain DAGVTQSPTHLIKTRGQQVTLRCSPKSGHDTVSWYQQALGQGPQFIFQYYEEEERQRGNFPDRFSGHQFPNYSSELNVNALLLGDSALYLCASSQALPGELFFGEGSRLTVL.

The chain is built from TRBV29-1 and TRBJ2-4; D is perhaps TRBD2 (6 bases). Trimming took off 5 bases at V and 0 bases at J, with 11 bases between the two ends. This CDR3 has 14 residues. The V gene's germline CDR1 is SQVTM and CDR2 ANQGSEA. CDR3 region: CSVRGILAKNIQYF. The CDR3, as DNA: TGCAGCGTTCGGGGGATTCTAGCCAAAAACATTCAGTACTTC.

The V gene is TRBV9, the J gene TRBJ2-5; D may be TRBD2 (5 bases). V lost 4 bases and J lost 2, with 12 bases in between. This CDR3 contains 14 residues. Germline-derived CDR1 and CDR2 are SGDLS and YYNGEE. This chain's CDR3 is CASSKEAIQETQYF. The CDR3 DNA reads TGTGCCAGCAGCAAGGAGGCCATACAAGAGACCCAGTACTTC.

This chain joins TRBV4-3 and TRBJ2-4; D not resolved. CDR1 and CDR2 (germline): LGHNA, YSLEER. V was trimmed by 3 bases and J by 4 bases, leaving 13 bases between them. The CDR3 extends over 15 amino acids. The CDR3 nucleotides are TGCGCCAGCAGCCAGGCGACAACCCTAAAAAACATTCAGTACTTC. Encoded protein: CASSQATTLKNIQYF.

The sample holds one count of this clone. V usage is TRBV5-4 and J usage is TRBJ2-7; 11 nucleotides align to TRBD2. There are 15 residues in the CDR3. Unmatched junction bases numbered 6, after V lost 4 bases and J lost 3 bases. CDR1 is SGHNT, CDR2 YYREEE, per germline (reference sequence). CDR3 in amino acids: CASSDETSGIYEQYF. The CDR3 DNA follows: TGTGCCAGCAGCGACGAGACTAGCGGGATCTACGAGCAGTACTTC.

The chain is built from TRBV7-9 and TRBJ2-7, with a possible D match to TRBD1 (7 bases). V was pared by 5 bases and J by 7 bases, with 15 bases between. This CDR3 is built from 13 residues. CDR1 and CDR2 (germline): SEHNR, FQNEAQ (reference sequence). CDR3 coding DNA: TGTGCCAGCAGCCCTACGACAGGGAGGGAGCAGTACTTC. Its translation: CASSPTTGREQYF.

This CDR3 reads CASRGGDRGEQYF. DNA for the CDR3: TGTGCCAGCAGAGGGGGGGACCGTGGTGAGCAGTACTTC. The chain employs TRBV11-2 and TRBJ2-7; TRBD2 might be the D (7 bases). CDR3 size: 13 residues. V lost 6 bases and J lost 7, with 16 bases in between. In germline, CDR1 is SGHAT, CDR2 FQNNGV.

The chain joins TRBV5-4 to TRBJ1-2; maybe TRBD1 (5 bases). Germline V gene lookup returns CDR1 SGHNT and CDR2 YYREEE (reference sequence). Trimming took 3 bases from V and 6 from J, leaving 9 bases between them. This CDR3 has 12 amino acids. The CDR3 reads CASSYWGDGYTF. The CDR3 bases are TGTGCCAGCAGCTACTGGGGGGATGGCTACACCTTC.

The V and J genes are TRBV25-1 and TRBJ2-3, with 9 bases aligning to TRBD1. V was clipped by 1 base and J by 4 bases; unmatched bases: 6. Germline V gives CDR1 MGHDK, CDR2 SYGVNS. This CDR3 comprises 16 residues. The CDR3 coding sequence is TGTGCCAGCAGTGAATTGGAACAGGGGGCATCAGATACGCAGTATTTT. Translated: CASSELEQGASDTQYF. Full variable domain (rest looked up from reference TRBV25-1 and TRBJ2-3): EADIYQTPRYLVIGTGKKITLECSQTMGHDKMYWYQQDPGMELHLIHYSYGVNSTEKGDLSSESTVSRIRTEHFPLTLESARPSHTSQYLCASSELEQGASDTQYFGPGTRLTVL.

The chain employs TRBV4-1 and TRBJ2-5; D gene ambiguous. This CDR3 region has 17 residues. Per the germline V gene, CDR1 is MGHRA and CDR2 is YSYEKL. V was shortened by 0 bases and J by 1 base, with 15 bases between the two germline ends. In nucleotides, the CDR3 is TGCGCCAGCAGCCAAGATGGGCTAACGACGTTCCAAGAGACCCAGTACTTC. This encodes CASSQDGLTTFQETQYF.

The chain joins TRBV5-1 to TRBJ2-4; D is possibly TRBD2 (5 bases). The V gene's germline CDR1 is SGHRS and CDR2 YFSETQ. Trimming cost V 0 bases and J 8 bases, with 9 bases left between them. The CDR3 extends over 13 amino acids. The CDR3 loop reads CASSLGGEDIQYF. The CDR3 DNA follows: TGCGCCAGCAGCTTGGGGGGAGAGGACATTCAGTACTTC.

In its sample, this clone was seen a few times. V gene TRBV4-2 combines with J gene TRBJ2-2, with 7 nucleotides matching TRBD2. Germline CDR1 is LGHNA and CDR2 is YNFKEQ. This CDR3 has 16 amino acids. Germline trimming cut 4 bases from V and 1 base from J; bases unmatched to any gene: 6. CDR3 sequence (DNA): TGTGCCAGCAGCCTTCGACTAGCTGTGAACACCGGGGAGCTGTTTTTT. As protein: CASSLRLAVNTGELFF.

The chain has TRBV6-1 and TRBJ1-4; D is unresolved. V was clipped by 3 bases and J by 5 bases, with 10 bases between them. The CDR3 totals 14 residues. Germline lookup yields CDR1 MNHNS and CDR2 SASEGT. DNA of the CDR3: TGTGCCAGCAGTGACCCTTCGCGGAATGAAAAACTGTTTTTT. It codes for CASSDPSRNEKLFF.

The chain has TRBV10-3 and TRBJ1-5, with D unresolved. Between the trimmed V and J ends, which lost 3 bases and 3 bases, there was a span of 15 bases. The length of the CDR3 is 16 residues. Germline V gene lookup returns CDR1 ENHRY and CDR2 SYGVKD. CDR3 sequence reads: CAISESKRGVNQPQHF. CDR3 nucleotide sequence: TGTGCCATCAGTGAATCTAAACGGGGAGTCAATCAGCCCCAGCATTTT.

The chain carries TRBV7-2 and TRBJ2-3, with 10 positions matching TRBD2. Unmatched junction bases numbered 4, after V lost 5 bases and J lost 2 bases. CDR1 and CDR2 from the germline V gene are SGHTA and FQGNSA. CDR3 size: 15 residues. CDR3 nucleotides: TGTGCCAGCAGCCTTAGCGGGAGGTACACAGATACGCAGTATTTT. Translation gives CASSLSGRYTDTQYF.

This chain uses TRBV7-9 with TRBJ1-1, with TRBD1 as a possible D gene (5 bases). The CDR3 spans 12 residues. Trimming pared 5 bases from V and 6 bases from J, leaving 10 bases between. The germline V gene encodes CDR1 SEHNR and CDR2 FQNEAQ (reference sequence). The CDR3 coding sequence is TGTGCCAGCAGCCCGGGACTCTCTGAAGCTTTCTTT. This codes for CASSPGLSEAFF.

This clone appeared once. The V and J genes are TRBV21-1 and TRBJ1-6; TRBD1, the table's D call, was not compared with the DNA. TRBV21-1 is a pseudogene segment. CDR3 length: 14 amino acids. The CDR3 reads CASSDTGGNSPLHF. In DNA form, the CDR3 reads TGTGCCAGCAGCGACACAGGGGGAAATTCACCCCTCCACTTT.

The genes are TRBV24-1 and TRBJ2-2, with D hard to call. The length of the CDR3 is 15 residues. CDR1 and CDR2 (germline): KGHDR, SFDVKD. The V end lost 1 base, the J end lost 5 bases, and 10 bases lay between the germline ends. The CDR3 sequence is CATSDLGVGTGELFF. The CDR3 nucleotides read TGTGCCACCAGTGATTTAGGAGTTGGAACCGGGGAGCTGTTTTTT.

The rearrangement uses TRBV9 and TRBJ2-7; TRBD1 aligns across 9 bases. Trimming removed 0 bases from V and 4 bases from J; junction bases left unmatched: 8. CDR1 and CDR2 from the germline V gene are SGDLS and YYNGEE. The CDR3 consists of 16 residues. CDR3 in amino acids: CASSVGDRAGIYEQYF. CDR3 sequence (DNA): TGTGCCAGCAGCGTAGGGGACAGGGCCGGGATTTACGAGCAGTACTTC.

This chain uses TRBV5-5 with TRBJ2-1, with unresolved D. Germline V CDR1 and CDR2: SGHKS, YYEKEE (reference sequence). The CDR3 contains 13 residues. V was trimmed by 2 bases and J by 7 bases, leaving 10 bases between them. CDR3 sequence: CASSFSAVNEQFF. The CDR3 nucleotides read TGTGCCAGCAGCTTTTCCGCGGTGAATGAGCAGTTCTTC.

The chain employs TRBV4-1 and TRBJ1-6, with D maybe TRBD1 (5 bases). Germline CDR1 and CDR2: MGHRA and YSYEKL. Deletions cut 4 bases from V and 4 bases from J, with 14 bases between. This CDR3 is 16 amino acids long. The CDR3 protein is CASSLKGLRYNSPLHF. The DNA for the CDR3 is TGCGCCAGCAGCCTGAAGGGGTTGAGGTATAATTCACCCCTCCACTTT.

The CDR3 DNA reads TGTGCCAGCAGCCTTCACTCCTACGAGCAGTACTTC. It yields the protein CASSLHSYEQYF. The rearrangement joins TRBV3-1 (or the pseudogene TRBV3-2) to TRBJ2-7; the D is unclear. V lost 4 bases and J lost 0, with 4 bases in between. The CDR3 has 12 residues. Germline V gene data show CDR1 as LGHDT and CDR2 as YNNKEL (reference sequence).

V usage is TRBV5-6 and J usage is TRBJ1-3; D ambiguous. The germline CDR1 and CDR2 sequences are SGHDT and YYEEEE. V was shortened by 3 bases and J by 0 bases, with 10 bases between the two germline ends. The length of the CDR3 is 15 residues. The CDR3 here is CASSSPQDSGNTIYF. The CDR3 DNA reads as TGTGCCAGCAGCTCGCCTCAGGACTCTGGAAACACCATATATTTT. Complete variable domain (other parts from reference TRBV5-6 and TRBJ1-3): DAGVTQSPTHLIKTRGQQVTLRCSPKSGHDTVSWYQQALGQGPQFIFQYYEEEERQRGNFPDRFSGHQFPNYSSELNVNALLLGDSALYLCASSSPQDSGNTIYFGEGSWLTVV.